The present T cell receptor beta chain was sequenced within a study of shared T cell receptors in the human thymus. Here immunoSEQ multiplex PCR was the method, and the copy in TCRdb shows in-frame clones only, minus some. The data contain a few hundred thousand clones, about 95% of them singletons. With 0 bases removed from V and 4 bases from J, the gap between germline ends came to 13 bases. The CDR3 runs to 15 residues. Per germline, CDR1 SGDLS and CDR2 YYNGEE. The sequence was collected from a human donor. The chain uses TRBV9 and TRBJ1-2; D call uncertain. Sequenced sample: thymocytes. This CDR3 reads CASSVESYTIYGYTF. CDR3 DNA: TGTGCCAGCAGCGTAGAGAGTTACACCATCTATGGCTACACCTTC.